Detailed here is one T cell receptor (beta chain). Its target is unknown. Molecular-barcoded quantitative 5'-RACE produced these TCR beta libraries. TCRdb redid the calling of the 5' RACE reads with MiXCR, one entry per CDR3 protein. Of more than 150,000 distinct CDR3 sequences in the sample, roughly 13% are singletons; the top ten hold 16%. Germline V lookup: CDR1 MNHEY, CDR2 SMNVEV (reference sequence). The ends lost 6 bases at V and 3 bases at J; junction bases unmatched: 7. There are 15 residues in the CDR3. The data belong to a study of CD8 T cells in ankylosing spondylitis. Points from the study as a whole: Typical of ankylosing spondylitis blood, it appeared, was a TCR beta motif of roughly eight highly homologous variants.

The J gene is TRBJ2-3, the V gene TRBV27; 9 nucleotides align to TRBD2. The clonotype was recovered from a male donor with ankylosing spondylitis or in good health (not recorded which). Sequencing used blood, either unsorted or a sorted T cell fraction (not recorded which). This CDR3 reads CASSPTSGLTDTQYF. The CDR3 bases are TGTGCCAGCAGCCCGACTAGCGGACTTACAGATACGCAGTATTTT.